One sample yielded the 27 T cell receptor beta chains listed below, sequenced in a study of cytotoxic CD8 clonotypes in ibrutinib-treated CLL. Sequencing was performed with immunoSEQ multiplex PCR; in TCRdb, only in-frame clones are kept and a portion is missing. The sample includes 270,000 or so clones, approximately 76% of them seen just once. This material consisted of PBMCs, taken at disease progression, from a patient treated with ibrutinib. The receptors stem from a human donor with chronic lymphocytic leukemia.

Only a few counts were recorded for this clone. The gene calls are TRBV28 and TRBJ2-7; D is undetermined. Trimming pared 6 bases from V and 0 bases from J, leaving 9 bases between. The CDR3 is made up of 13 amino acids. Germline loops: CDR1 MDHEN, CDR2 SYDVKM. CDR3 in amino acids: CASSLVSSYEQYF. The CDR3 bases are TGTGCCAGCAGCCTTGTTAGCTCCTACGAGCAGTACTTC.

This clone was observed a handful of times. V and J are TRBV29-1 and TRBJ2-1, with TRBD2 matching 10 bases. This CDR3 is 15 amino acids long. Unmatched junction bases numbered 9, after V lost 4 bases and J lost 6 bases. Germline assignment: CDR1 SQVTM and CDR2 ANQGSEA. CDR3 bases: TGCAGCGTTGGAAGGAGGAGCGGGAGGGCCAATGAGCAGTTCTTC. Translating gives CSVGRRSGRANEQFF.

J is TRBJ1-4 and V is TRBV2, with D maybe TRBD1 (5 bases). V lost 10 bases, J lost 17 bases, and 26 bases lay in between. Germline lookup yields CDR1 SNHLY and CDR2 FYNNEI. This CDR3 is 13 amino acids long. The CDR3 sequence: CATVTSIGAATFF. CDR3 DNA sequence: TGTGCCACCGTCACCTCGATCGGGGCCGCGACTTTTTTT.

The J gene is TRBJ2-7, the V gene TRBV4-1, with a weak D call TRBD2 (5 bases). The CDR3 has 15 amino acids. The germline V gene has CDR1 MGHRA and CDR2 YSYEKL. Trimming pared 3 bases from V and 3 bases from J, leaving 15 bases between. The CDR3 spells CASSHDRGGSYEQYF. The CDR3 DNA sequence: TGCGCCAGCAGCCACGACCGGGGTGGGAGCTACGAGCAGTACTTC.

This clone was seen just once. This rearrangement joins TRBV18 to TRBJ2-7; D uncertain. V shed 0 bases and J shed 0 bases, with 6 bases lying between them. There are 14 residues in the CDR3. The germline V gene encodes CDR1 KGHSH and CDR2 LQKENI. The CDR3 DNA sequence: TGTGCCAGCTCACCACCGGCATCCTCCTACGAGCAGTACTTC. Protein product: CASSPPASSYEQYF.

The chain has TRBV27 and TRBJ1-6, with a tentative D call TRBD1 (6 bases). Germline assignment: CDR1 MNHEY and CDR2 SMNVEV (reference sequence). The CDR3 is 13 residues long. Trimming took off 1 base at V and 9 bases at J, with 7 bases between the two ends. The CDR3: CASSLLQGSPLHF. CDR3 DNA sequence: TGTGCCAGCAGTTTATTACAGGGTTCACCCCTCCACTTT.

The chain combines TRBV12-5 with TRBJ2-2, with D perhaps being TRBD1 or TRBD2 (5 bases each). CDR3 size: 16 residues. Germline lookup yields CDR1 LGHNT and CDR2 FRNRAP. V lost 6 bases and J 4 bases, leaving 18 bases between the germline ends. The CDR3 region has the DNA TGTGCTAGTGGGCATCAGGGCCCCGGAGGCACCGGGGAGCTGTTTTTT. It codes for CASGHQGPGGTGELFF.

In DNA, the CDR3 is TGTGCCAGCAGCTACGAAGAGACCCAGTACTTC. Protein: CASSYEETQYF. The V call is TRBV7-2, the J call TRBJ2-5; D unresolved. Trimming stripped 4 bases from V and 3 bases from J, with 3 bases between. Germline CDR1 SGHTA, CDR2 FQGNSA. The CDR3 consists of 11 residues. The variable domain in full, completed from reference TRBV7-2 and TRBJ2-5, reads GAGVSQSPSNKVTEKGKDVELRCDPISGHTALYWYRQSLGQGLEFLIYFQGNSAPDKSGLPSDRFSAERTGGSVSTLTIQRTQQEDSAVYLCASSYEETQYFGPGTRLLVL.

V gene TRBV29-1 combines with J gene TRBJ2-3; 8 bases are shared with TRBD2. CDR1 is SQVTM, CDR2 ANQGSEA, per germline. The ends lost 7 bases at V and 2 bases at J; junction bases unmatched: 11. CDR3 length equals 15 residues. CDR3 DNA sequence: TGCAGCGGGATAGATACGGGGGGGAACACAGATACGCAGTATTTT. Its translation: CSGIDTGGNTDTQYF.

This chain connects TRBV2 to TRBJ2-1, with 7 bases identical to TRBD1. V trimming: 6 bases; J trimming: 10 bases; junction bases outside the gene matches: 9. The CDR3 extends over 13 amino acids. Germline CDR1 reads SNHLY; CDR2 reads FYNNEI. In DNA form, the CDR3 reads TGTGCCAGCAGCGCCCGTACAGGGGAAGAGCAGTTCTTC. Protein: CASSARTGEEQFF.

This clone showed up just a few times. The genes are TRBV7-2 and TRBJ2-3; D is ambiguous. The V end was cut by 1 base, the J end by 0 bases, with 14 bases between. Germline V lookup: CDR1 SGHTA, CDR2 FQGNSA. CDR3 length: 17 residues. The CDR3 loop reads CASSLGLGFTSTDTQYF. The DNA for the CDR3 is TGTGCCAGCAGCTTAGGTCTGGGCTTCACTAGCACAGATACGCAGTATTTT.

This clone has a single count. V is TRBV29-1 and J is TRBJ2-7; TRBD2 aligns across 9 bases. With 8 bases clipped from V and 4 bases from J, the junction kept 6 bases outside the gene matches. CDR1 SQVTM and CDR2 ANQGSEA come from the germline V gene. CDR3 length equals 12 residues. CDR3: CSSMTSGYEQYF. In nucleotides, the CDR3 is TGCAGCTCCATGACTAGCGGATACGAGCAGTACTTC.

The sample holds a few counts of this clone. The CDR3 spells CSVGQGYTF. CDR3 nucleotides: TGCAGCGTTGGTCAGGGCTACACCTTC. This sequence joins TRBV29-1 and TRBJ1-2; no definite D call. The CDR3 has 9 residues. Looked up from germline, CDR1 is SQVTM and CDR2 is ANQGSEA. With 4 bases removed from V and 8 bases from J, the gap between germline ends came to 5 bases. The complete variable domain, with remaining parts taken from reference TRBV29-1 and TRBJ1-2, reads SAVISQKPSRDICQRGTSLTIQCQVDSQVTMMFWYRQQPGQSLTLIATANQGSEATYESGFVIDKFPISRPNLTFSTLTVSNMSPEDSSIYLCSVGQGYTFGSGTRLTVV.

J is TRBJ1-5 and V is TRBV27, with 8 bases that match TRBD1. CDR1 is MNHEY and CDR2 is SMNVEV in the germline V gene (reference sequence). The CDR3 sequence is 17 residues long. J gave up 2 bases and V 2 bases, and 8 bases lay outside the gene matches. CDR3 nucleotide sequence: TGTGCCAGCAGTTTAGCCCGACAGGGGTCCGGCAATCAGCCCCAGCATTTT. Translation: CASSLARQGSGNQPQHF.

The V call is TRBV18, the J call TRBJ2-7, with D maybe TRBD1 (7 bases). CDR3 length: 14 residues. V lost 9 bases and J 6 bases, leaving 21 bases between the germline ends. CDR1 is KGHSH, CDR2 LQKENI, per germline. The chain's CDR3 is CASRPGDRSFEQYF. The DNA for the CDR3 is TGTGCCAGTCGACCGGGGGACAGATCTTTCGAGCAGTACTTC.

V gene TRBV4-3 combines with J gene TRBJ2-5; 7 bases map to TRBD1. The trim removed 0 bases at V and 4 bases at J, leaving 17 bases unmatched. The germline V gene has CDR1 LGHNA and CDR2 YSLEER. The CDR3 totals 19 residues. CDR3: CASSQEIYGLTGTRETQYF. In DNA form, the CDR3 reads TGCGCCAGCAGCCAAGAAATTTACGGCTTGACAGGGACAAGAGAGACCCAGTACTTC.

There are a few counts of this clone. The rearrangement uses TRBV7-2 and TRBJ2-3; 7 nucleotides agree with TRBD2. The germline V gene has CDR1 SGHTA and CDR2 FQGNSA. V gave up 0 bases and J gave up 1 base; unmatched junction bases: 4. The CDR3 has 16 residues. The CDR3 sequence is CASSLALSGRTDTQYF. CDR3 nucleotides: TGTGCCAGCAGCTTAGCGCTTAGCGGGCGCACAGATACGCAGTATTTT.

The V gene is TRBV2, the J gene TRBJ1-4; D might be TRBD1 (5 bases). In germline, CDR1 is SNHLY, CDR2 FYNNEI. The V end lost 9 bases, the J end lost 4 bases, and 15 bases lay between the germline ends. The CDR3 has 14 amino acids. CDR3 in amino acids: CASQRDSVNEKLFF. DNA of the CDR3: TGTGCCAGTCAAAGGGACTCGGTTAATGAAAAACTGTTTTTT.

This chain joins TRBV14 and TRBJ2-7; TRBD2 might be the D (7 bases). V was pared by 4 bases and J by 5 bases, with 15 bases between. CDR3 length: 14 residues. CDR1 is SGHDN, CDR2 FVKESK, per germline. The CDR3: CASSRAGALDEQYF. The DNA of the CDR3 is TGTGCCAGCAGCCGGGCGGGGGCCCTGGACGAGCAGTACTTC.

V and J are TRBV29-1 and TRBJ2-5, with 7 bases that match TRBD2. V was pared by 1 base and J by 5 bases, with 7 bases of the junction left unmatched. CDR1 and CDR2 (germline): SQVTM, ANQGSEA. This CDR3 region has 14 residues. This chain's CDR3 is CSVEGSRGGETQYF. CDR3 DNA sequence: TGCAGCGTTGAAGGTAGTAGGGGAGGGGAGACCCAGTACTTC.

The chain joins TRBV4-1 to TRBJ2-1, with 11 positions matching TRBD2. The CDR3 is 16 residues long. Germline assignment: CDR1 MGHRA and CDR2 YSYEKL. The J segment lost 8 bases and the V segment lost 1 base, leaving 7 bases of the junction unmatched. The chain's CDR3 is CASSQGFSGGAYEQFF. The CDR3 DNA sequence: TGCGCCAGCAGCCAAGGCTTTAGCGGGGGGGCTTATGAGCAGTTCTTC.

This chain links TRBV7-6 with TRBJ2-1; the D call may be TRBD1 or TRBD2 (5 bases each). Per the germline V gene, CDR1 is SGHVS and CDR2 is FNYEAQ. The CDR3 is 13 amino acids. Trimming shortened V by 5 bases and J by 7 bases, and 12 bases separated the two germline ends. The CDR3 loop is CASSIGTGNEQFF. CDR3 DNA: TGTGCCAGCAGCATTGGGACGGGAAATGAGCAGTTCTTC.

This clone was picked up one time. This rearrangement joins TRBV19 to TRBJ1-2; 7 positions agree with TRBD1. Germline V lookup: CDR1 LNHDA, CDR2 SQIVND (reference sequence). There are 18 residues in the CDR3. The V gene end was trimmed by 3 bases and the J gene end by 5 bases; junction bases not matched to a gene: 18. The CDR3: CASSIFAPRQGSRYGYTF. The DNA for the CDR3 is TGTGCCAGTAGTATTTTCGCCCCGAGACAGGGATCGCGGTATGGCTACACCTTC.

V and J are TRBV5-1 and TRBJ2-1; TRBD2 matches at 12 bases. Unmatched junction bases numbered 5, after V lost 1 base and J lost 6 bases. Germline loops: CDR1 SGHRS, CDR2 YFSETQ. The CDR3 is made up of 16 amino acids. The CDR3: CASSLTPGLAGNEQFF. DNA of the CDR3: TGCGCCAGCAGCTTGACTCCGGGACTAGCGGGCAATGAGCAGTTCTTC.

The V call is TRBV2, the J call TRBJ1-3, with D perhaps matching TRBD1 (6 bases). In germline, CDR1 is SNHLY, CDR2 FYNNEI. V was cut by 8 bases and J by 0 bases, with 14 bases left in between. The CDR3 contains 15 residues. CDR3 sequence: CASSGGPSSGNTIYF. As DNA, the CDR3 is TGTGCCAGCTCTGGGGGCCCAAGCTCTGGAAACACCATATATTTT. The full variable domain, in which reference TRBV2 and TRBJ1-3 provide the parts outside the CDR3, is EPEVTQTPSHQVTQMGQEVILRCVPISNHLYFYWYRQILGQKVEFLVSFYNNEISEKSEIFDDQFSVERPDGSNFTLKIRSTKLEDSAMYFCASSGGPSSGNTIYFGEGSWLTVV.

The V call is TRBV29-1, the J call TRBJ2-1, with D possibly matching TRBD2 (6 bases). Germline lookup yields CDR1 SQVTM and CDR2 ANQGSEA. CDR3 length equals 13 residues. V was clipped by 8 bases and J by 2 bases, with 13 bases between them. The CDR3 region is CSWDRGAYNEQFF. As DNA, the CDR3 is TGCAGCTGGGACCGCGGGGCCTACAATGAGCAGTTCTTC.

V usage is TRBV7-9 and J usage is TRBJ1-3, with D unclear. The CDR3 spans 15 residues. Trimming left V 4 bases short and J 0 bases short, with 10 bases between. In germline, CDR1 is SEHNR, CDR2 FQNEAQ (reference sequence). CDR3 coding DNA: TGTGCCAGCAGCTCTGCGGAGTTCTCTGGAAACACCATATATTTT. This sequence encodes CASSSAEFSGNTIYF.